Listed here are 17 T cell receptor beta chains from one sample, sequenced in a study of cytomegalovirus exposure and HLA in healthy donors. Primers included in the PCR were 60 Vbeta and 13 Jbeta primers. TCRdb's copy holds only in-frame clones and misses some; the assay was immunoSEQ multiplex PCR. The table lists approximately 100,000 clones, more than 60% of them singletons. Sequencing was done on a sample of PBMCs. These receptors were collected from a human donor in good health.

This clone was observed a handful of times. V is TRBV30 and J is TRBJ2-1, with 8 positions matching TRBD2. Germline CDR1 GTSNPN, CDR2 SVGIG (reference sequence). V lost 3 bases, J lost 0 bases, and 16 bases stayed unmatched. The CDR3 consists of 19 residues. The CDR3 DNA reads TGTGCCTGGAGAGGGGGGAAGCGGGAGACTTACGGCTCCTACAATGAGCAGTTCTTC. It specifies CAWRGGKRETYGSYNEQFF.

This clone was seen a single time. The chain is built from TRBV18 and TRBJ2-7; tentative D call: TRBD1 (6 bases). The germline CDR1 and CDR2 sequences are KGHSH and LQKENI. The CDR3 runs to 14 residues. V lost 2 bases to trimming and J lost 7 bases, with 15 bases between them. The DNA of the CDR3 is TGTGCCAGCTCACCATTACAGGACAGTGAAGAGCAGTACTTC. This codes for CASSPLQDSEEQYF.

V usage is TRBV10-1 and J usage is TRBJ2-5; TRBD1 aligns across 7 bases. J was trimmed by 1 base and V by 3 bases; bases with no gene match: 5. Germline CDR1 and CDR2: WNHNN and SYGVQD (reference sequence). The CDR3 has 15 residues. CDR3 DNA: TGCGCCAGCAGTGAAAGGGGGCTCTTCCAAGAGACCCAGTACTTC. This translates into CASSERGLFQETQYF.

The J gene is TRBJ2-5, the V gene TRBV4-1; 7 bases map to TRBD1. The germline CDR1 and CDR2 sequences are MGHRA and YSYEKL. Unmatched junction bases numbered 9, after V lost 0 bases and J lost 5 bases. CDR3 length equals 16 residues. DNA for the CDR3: TGCGCCAGCAGCCAAGATGCGTCAGGGGGATGGGAGACCCAGTACTTC. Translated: CASSQDASGGWETQYF.

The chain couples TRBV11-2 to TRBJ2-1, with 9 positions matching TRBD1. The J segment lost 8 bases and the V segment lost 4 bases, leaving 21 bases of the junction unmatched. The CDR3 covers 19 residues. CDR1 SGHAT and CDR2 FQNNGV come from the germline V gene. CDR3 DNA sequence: TGTGCCAGCAGCTATACGACAGGGGGTCCCATGCCAAGTCGCGATGAGCAGTTCTTC. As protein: CASSYTTGGPMPSRDEQFF.

The CDR3 loop is CASSDLFSPNEQFF. Written as DNA, the CDR3 is TGCGCCAGCAGTGACCTCTTCTCCCCCAATGAGCAGTTCTTC. The chain links TRBV10-1 to TRBJ2-1; D is ambiguous. Between the trimmed V and J ends, which lost 3 bases and 6 bases, there was a span of 12 bases. The CDR3 contains 14 residues. Germline CDR1 WNHNN, CDR2 SYGVQD (reference sequence).

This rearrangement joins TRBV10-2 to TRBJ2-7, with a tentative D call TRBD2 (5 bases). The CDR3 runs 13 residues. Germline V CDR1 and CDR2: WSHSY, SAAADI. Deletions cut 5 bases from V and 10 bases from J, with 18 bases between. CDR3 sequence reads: CASSLASNSRQYF. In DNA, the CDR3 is TGCGCCAGCAGTTTAGCTAGCAATAGCCGACAGTACTTC.

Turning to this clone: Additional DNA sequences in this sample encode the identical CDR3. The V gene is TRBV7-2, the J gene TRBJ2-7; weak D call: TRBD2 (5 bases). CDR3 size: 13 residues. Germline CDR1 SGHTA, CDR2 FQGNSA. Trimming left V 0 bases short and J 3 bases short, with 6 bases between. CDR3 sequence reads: CASSLAGSYEQYF. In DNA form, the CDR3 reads TGTGCCAGCAGCTTAGCAGGGAGCTACGAGCAGTACTTC.

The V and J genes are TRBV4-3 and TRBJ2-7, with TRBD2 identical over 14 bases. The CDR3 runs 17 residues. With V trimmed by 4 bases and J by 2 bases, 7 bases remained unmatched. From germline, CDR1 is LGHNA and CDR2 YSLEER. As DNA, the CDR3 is TGCGCCAGCAGCCGGACTAGCGGGAGGACGATACCCTACGAGCAGTACTTC. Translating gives CASSRTSGRTIPYEQYF.

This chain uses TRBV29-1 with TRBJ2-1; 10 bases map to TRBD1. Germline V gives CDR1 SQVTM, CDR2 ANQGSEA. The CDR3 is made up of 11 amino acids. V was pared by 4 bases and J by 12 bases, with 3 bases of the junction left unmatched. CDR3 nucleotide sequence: TGCAGCGTTGGACAGGGGGCCTTGCAGTTCTTC. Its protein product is CSVGQGALQFF.

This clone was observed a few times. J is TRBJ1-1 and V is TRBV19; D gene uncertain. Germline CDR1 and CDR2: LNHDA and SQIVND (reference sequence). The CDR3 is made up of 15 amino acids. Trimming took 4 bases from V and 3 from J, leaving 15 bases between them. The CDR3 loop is CASSTRSRSYTEAFF. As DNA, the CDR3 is TGTGCCAGTAGTACCCGGTCCCGGAGTTACACTGAAGCTTTCTTT.

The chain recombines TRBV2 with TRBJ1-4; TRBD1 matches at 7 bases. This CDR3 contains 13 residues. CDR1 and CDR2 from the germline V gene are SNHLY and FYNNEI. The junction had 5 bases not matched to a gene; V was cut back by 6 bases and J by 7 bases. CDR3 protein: CASSAGQLEKLFF. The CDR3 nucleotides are TGTGCCAGCAGCGCGGGACAGCTTGAAAAACTGTTTTTT.

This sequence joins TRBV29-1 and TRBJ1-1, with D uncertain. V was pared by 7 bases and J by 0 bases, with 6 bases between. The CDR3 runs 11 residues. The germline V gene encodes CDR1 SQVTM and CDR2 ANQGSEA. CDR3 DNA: TGCAGCGCCCTACTGAACACTGAAGCTTTCTTT. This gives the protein CSALLNTEAFF.

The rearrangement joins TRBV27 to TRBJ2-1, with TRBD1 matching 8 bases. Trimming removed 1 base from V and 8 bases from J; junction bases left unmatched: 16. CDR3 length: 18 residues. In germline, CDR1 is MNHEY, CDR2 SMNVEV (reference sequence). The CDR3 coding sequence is TGTGCCAGCAGTTTATTTATGATTGCAGGGGGCTCAGAGGATGAGCAGTTCTTC. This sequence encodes CASSLFMIAGGSEDEQFF.

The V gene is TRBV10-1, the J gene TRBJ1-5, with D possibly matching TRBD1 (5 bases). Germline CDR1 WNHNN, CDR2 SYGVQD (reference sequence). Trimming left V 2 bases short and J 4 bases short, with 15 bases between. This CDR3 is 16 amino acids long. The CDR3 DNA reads TGCGCCAGCAGTGAGCCCCCAGGGAAAGGAAATCAGCCCCAGCATTTT. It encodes CASSEPPGKGNQPQHF.

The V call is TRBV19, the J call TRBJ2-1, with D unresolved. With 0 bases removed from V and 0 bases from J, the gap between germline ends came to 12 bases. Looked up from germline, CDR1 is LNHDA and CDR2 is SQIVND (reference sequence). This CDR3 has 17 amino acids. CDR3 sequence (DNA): TGTGCCAGTAGTATAGATCTCGCTTCGGGCTCCTACAATGAGCAGTTCTTC. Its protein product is CASSIDLASGSYNEQFF.

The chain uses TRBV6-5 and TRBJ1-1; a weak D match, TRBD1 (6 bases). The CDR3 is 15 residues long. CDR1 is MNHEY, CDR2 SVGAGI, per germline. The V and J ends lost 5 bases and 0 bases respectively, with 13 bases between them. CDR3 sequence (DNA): TGTGCCAGCAGTCGACCTACAGGGTTGAACACTGAAGCTTTCTTT. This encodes CASSRPTGLNTEAFF.